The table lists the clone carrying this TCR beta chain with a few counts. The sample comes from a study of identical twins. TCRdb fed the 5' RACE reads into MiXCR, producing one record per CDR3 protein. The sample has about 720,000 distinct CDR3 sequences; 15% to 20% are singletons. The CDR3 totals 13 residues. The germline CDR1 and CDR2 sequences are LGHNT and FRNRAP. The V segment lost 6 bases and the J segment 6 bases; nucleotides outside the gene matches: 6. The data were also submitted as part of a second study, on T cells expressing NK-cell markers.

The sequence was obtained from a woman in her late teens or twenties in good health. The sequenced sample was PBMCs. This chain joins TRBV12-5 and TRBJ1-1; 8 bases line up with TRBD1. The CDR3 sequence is CASGDRASSEAFF. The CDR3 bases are TGTGCTAGTGGGGACAGGGCGTCATCTGAAGCTTTCTTT.